A single sample gave rise to the 30 T cell receptor beta chains below, sequenced in a study of shared clonotypes between healthy human individuals. Sequencing was performed with immunoSEQ multiplex PCR; in TCRdb, only in-frame clones are kept and a portion is missing. Of under 1,100,000 clones listed, around four fifths are singletons. The sample was memory CD4+ T cells sorted from blood. Subset defined: CD45RA-negative fraction. The receptors originated from a man aged 18-30 years in good health.

The V call is TRBV30, the J call TRBJ2-7, with 10 nucleotides matching TRBD2. The CDR3 is made up of 14 amino acids. The J segment lost 7 bases and the V segment lost 0 bases, leaving 6 bases of the junction unmatched. Germline V gene lookup returns CDR1 GTSNPN and CDR2 SVGIG (reference sequence). In nucleotides, the CDR3 is TGTGCCTGGAGTGTACGAGCGGGAGGGCGGGAGCAGTACTTC. Its protein is CAWSVRAGGREQYF.

J is TRBJ2-7 and V is TRBV7-2; D uncertain. CDR1 is SGHTA, CDR2 FQGNSA, per germline. The V and J ends lost 1 base and 1 base respectively, with 14 bases between them. CDR3 length: 16 amino acids. CDR3 loop: CASSLEASTRSYEQYF. The CDR3, as DNA: TGTGCCAGCAGCTTAGAAGCCAGTACCAGATCCTACGAGCAGTACTTC.

The chain is built from TRBV10-2 and TRBJ1-1; D is possibly TRBD1 (6 bases). The germline V and J ends were trimmed by 7 bases and 2 bases, with 14 bases remaining between them. The CDR3 is 14 amino acids. The germline gives CDR1 WSHSY, CDR2 SAAADI. The CDR3 is CASKSQGGNTEAFF. In DNA, the CDR3 is TGCGCCAGCAAATCACAGGGAGGAAACACTGAAGCTTTCTTT.

The V gene is TRBV28, the J gene TRBJ1-1, with 8 bases lining up with TRBD1. This CDR3 is built from 12 residues. Germline assignment: CDR1 MDHEN and CDR2 SYDVKM. V lost 7 bases, J lost 5 bases, and 3 bases stayed unmatched. CDR3 DNA sequence: TGTGCCAGCAATTACAGGGGGACTGAAGCTTTCTTT. It is translated as CASNYRGTEAFF.

The V and J genes are TRBV25-1 and TRBJ2-3; D is unclear. V was cut by 10 bases and J by 2 bases, with 13 bases left in between. CDR3 length: 13 residues. The germline V gene has CDR1 MGHDK and CDR2 SYGVNS. The CDR3 reads CATRPGNTDTQYF. In DNA, the CDR3 is TGTGCCACGCGCCCAGGCAACACAGATACGCAGTATTTT.

This clone has more than one count but fewer than ten. The chain carries TRBV27 and TRBJ1-1; 8 bases agree with TRBD1. Trimming took 3 bases from V and 8 from J; bases not matched to a gene: 5. The CDR3 spans 13 residues. Germline assignment: CDR1 MNHEY and CDR2 SMNVEV (reference sequence). This CDR3 is CASSFYRQGEAFF. The CDR3 DNA follows: TGTGCCAGCAGTTTCTATCGACAGGGGGAAGCTTTCTTT.

The gene calls are TRBV10-2 and TRBJ2-5; 10 bases map to TRBD2. CDR3 length: 14 residues. Germline CDR1 is WSHSY and CDR2 is SAAADI. The V gene end was trimmed by 0 bases and the J gene end by 6 bases; junction bases not matched to a gene: 1. CDR3 in amino acids: CASSESAGGKTQYF. The CDR3 DNA reads TGCGCCAGCAGTGAGTCAGCGGGAGGGAAGACCCAGTACTTC.

In this sample, this clone turned up once. The chain has TRBV2 and TRBJ2-3, with D hard to call. The CDR3 is made up of 14 amino acids. Germline CDR1 is SNHLY and CDR2 is FYNNEI. The V and J ends lost 5 bases and 2 bases respectively, with 11 bases between them. The CDR3 spells CASSSDYFTDTQYF. The CDR3, as DNA: TGTGCCAGCAGTTCGGATTATTTCACAGATACGCAGTATTTT.

This rearrangement joins TRBV19 to TRBJ2-4; no clear D gene. The V gene lost 5 bases and the J gene lost 1 base, with 15 bases spanning the gap. The germline V gene encodes CDR1 LNHDA and CDR2 SQIVND (reference sequence). CDR3 length equals 16 residues. The CDR3 loop reads CASSLTGLSAKNIQYF. CDR3 DNA sequence: TGTGCCAGTAGTTTAACGGGTCTATCGGCCAAAAACATTCAGTACTTC.

This clone appeared a single time. This chain uses TRBV6-1 with TRBJ2-5; D ambiguous. Germline V gene lookup returns CDR1 MNHNS and CDR2 SASEGT. The CDR3 runs 12 residues. The V gene lost 3 bases and the J gene lost 10 bases, with 12 bases spanning the gap. This CDR3 is CASSERYVDQYF. For the CDR3, the DNA is TGTGCCAGCAGTGAGCGTTATGTCGACCAGTACTTC.

This clone was found once. The chain employs TRBV6-4 and TRBJ1-1; D is possibly TRBD1 (5 bases). This CDR3 region has 13 residues. V lost 5 bases and J lost 2, with 9 bases in between. From germline, CDR1 is MRHNA and CDR2 SNTAGT. The CDR3 DNA reads TGTGCCAGCAGTATGACAGTTAACACTGAAGCTTTCTTT. It specifies CASSMTVNTEAFF.

This clone was detected once. This chain connects TRBV30 to TRBJ2-2; D not certain. V lost 3 bases and J lost 0, with 5 bases in between. Germline assignment: CDR1 GTSNPN and CDR2 SVGIG (reference sequence). This CDR3 has 13 amino acids. The CDR3 sequence is CAWRAANTGELFF. CDR3 coding DNA: TGTGCCTGGAGGGCAGCGAACACCGGGGAGCTGTTTTTT.

This chain links TRBV6-1 with TRBJ2-7; 12 positions match TRBD2. The CDR3 is 15 residues long. With V trimmed by 5 bases and J by 4 bases, 6 bases remained unmatched. Germline loops: CDR1 MNHNS, CDR2 SASEGT. CDR3 nucleotide sequence: TGTGCCAGCAGTACTAGCGGGGGGTATGTTTACGAGCAGTACTTC. Its protein is CASSTSGGYVYEQYF.

The chain has TRBV7-9 and TRBJ2-3; 9 bases fit TRBD2. CDR3 length: 14 amino acids. From germline, CDR1 is SEHNR and CDR2 FQNEAQ (reference sequence). After removal of 8 bases from V and 3 bases from J, the junction contained 6 bases not matched to a gene. In nucleotides, the CDR3 is TGTGCCAGCTCGCGGGGGGGCGGAACAGATACGCAGTATTTT. Translated, it gives CASSRGGGTDTQYF.

The gene calls are TRBV6-1 and TRBJ2-2, with D possibly matching TRBD2 (5 bases). CDR1 and CDR2 (germline): MNHNS, SASEGT. The CDR3 has 15 amino acids. The germline V and J ends were trimmed by 2 bases and 5 bases, with 12 bases remaining between them. The CDR3 spells CASSELGGRTGELFF. In nucleotides, the CDR3 is TGTGCCAGCAGTGAACTTGGAGGTCGTACCGGGGAGCTGTTTTTT.

V is TRBV18 and J is TRBJ2-5; TRBD1 aligns across 7 bases. The ends lost 0 bases at V and 2 bases at J; junction bases unmatched: 9. The CDR3 is 17 amino acids. Germline CDR1 reads KGHSH; CDR2 reads LQKENI. The CDR3 DNA sequence: TGTGCCAGCTCACCACCTCTACGAGGGACAGTACAAGAGACCCAGTACTTC. It translates to CASSPPLRGTVQETQYF.

CDR3 bases: TGCGCCAGCAGCCCAGGGCTAGCGGCCTACAATGAGCAGTTCTTC. Protein: CASSPGLAAYNEQFF. This chain links TRBV4-1 with TRBJ2-1; TRBD2 matches at 7 bases. Trimming at V came to 4 bases and at J to 2 bases, leaving 5 bases not matched to a gene. The CDR3 totals 15 residues. The germline CDR1 and CDR2 sequences are MGHRA and YSYEKL.

The J gene is TRBJ1-1, the V gene TRBV7-2; D perhaps matches TRBD1 (5 bases). V was clipped by 5 bases and J by 4 bases, with 11 bases between them. In germline, CDR1 is SGHTA, CDR2 FQGNSA. This CDR3 spans 13 amino acids. The CDR3 region has the DNA TGTGCCAGCAGCCCAGGGCATGGCACTGAAGCTTTCTTT. Translation: CASSPGHGTEAFF.

This chain connects TRBV7-6 to TRBJ2-5, with 7 bases identical to TRBD1. This CDR3 has 14 residues. The J segment lost 5 bases and the V segment lost 2 bases, leaving 5 bases of the junction unmatched. Germline CDR1 is SGHVS and CDR2 is FNYEAQ. The chain's CDR3 is CASSLKGAGETQYF. CDR3 DNA: TGTGCCAGCAGCTTAAAGGGGGCTGGTGAGACCCAGTACTTC.

This rearrangement joins TRBV5-4 to TRBJ1-2, with D possibly matching TRBD1 (5 bases). CDR1 and CDR2 (germline): SGHNT, YYREEE (reference sequence). V gave up 1 base and J gave up 6 bases, with 13 bases separating them. There are 14 residues in the CDR3. In nucleotides, the CDR3 is TGTGCCAGCAGCTTGACCCAGGGTCAAGATGGCTACACCTTC. Its protein product is CASSLTQGQDGYTF.

The J gene is TRBJ1-2, the V gene TRBV27; D gene ambiguous. V was cut by 3 bases and J by 1 base, with 9 bases left in between. The CDR3 is 14 residues long. From germline, CDR1 is MNHEY and CDR2 SMNVEV (reference sequence). CDR3 in amino acids: CASSLSSGNYGYTF. DNA of the CDR3: TGTGCCAGCAGTTTGAGTTCGGGTAACTATGGCTACACCTTC.

This chain connects TRBV6-5 to TRBJ1-1, with 8 positions matching TRBD1. V shed 3 bases and J 0 bases; nucleotides not matched to a gene: 3. Germline values: CDR1 MNHEY, CDR2 SVGAGI. CDR3 length equals 15 residues. CDR3: CASSYTTGVNTEAFF. The CDR3 bases are TGTGCCAGCAGTTATACGACAGGGGTGAACACTGAAGCTTTCTTT.

This chain's CDR3 is CASSSRTGDTGELFF. The CDR3 bases are TGTGCCAGCAGCTCCAGGACAGGGGACACCGGGGAGCTGTTTTTT. The rearrangement joins TRBV11-3 to TRBJ2-2; 9 bases align to TRBD1. Germline V CDR1 and CDR2: SGHNT, YENEEA. This CDR3 spans 15 amino acids. The J segment lost 3 bases and the V segment lost 4 bases, leaving 3 bases of the junction unmatched.

This clone was recorded once. The rearrangement joins TRBV7-2 to TRBJ2-1; the match to TRBD2 covers 8 bases. The CDR3 runs 15 residues. CDR1 and CDR2 (germline): SGHTA, FQGNSA. Germline trimming cut 2 bases from V and 4 bases from J; bases unmatched to any gene: 4. CDR3 sequence: CASSLQTGGYNEQFF. The DNA for the CDR3 is TGTGCCAGCAGCTTACAAACGGGAGGGTACAATGAGCAGTTCTTC.

The chain carries TRBV6-5 and TRBJ2-3, with 7 bases lining up with TRBD2. Losses at the gene ends were 6 bases for V and 2 bases for J; bases not matched to a gene: 5. Germline CDR1 is MNHEY and CDR2 is SVGAGI. The CDR3 loop spans 14 amino acids. The CDR3 spells CASRREGLTDTQYF. The CDR3 region has the DNA TGTGCCAGCAGGAGGGAGGGGCTCACAGATACGCAGTATTTT.

In its sample, this clone was seen a few times. V and J are TRBV10-3 and TRBJ1-6; TRBD1 aligns across 7 bases. Losses at the gene ends were 11 bases for V and 5 bases for J; bases not matched to a gene: 9. The CDR3 contains 14 residues. Germline lookup yields CDR1 ENHRY and CDR2 SYGVKD. The CDR3: CAVHPGQNNSPLHF. CDR3 sequence (DNA): TGTGCCGTACATCCGGGACAGAATAATTCACCCCTCCACTTT.

This clone has a count of ten or more. This chain joins TRBV4-3 and TRBJ2-7; D ambiguous. Per the germline V gene, CDR1 is LGHNA and CDR2 is YSLEER. CDR3 length equals 13 residues. V dropped 1 base and J dropped 7 bases, with 11 bases sitting between them. Written as DNA, the CDR3 is TGCGCCAGCAGCCAAGCCGCCGATTGGGAGCAGTACTTC. It yields the protein CASSQAADWEQYF.

The gene calls are TRBV4-3 and TRBJ2-7, with D possibly being TRBD2 (6 bases). The CDR3 consists of 15 residues. V was cut by 2 bases and J by 4 bases, with 15 bases left in between. Germline V gives CDR1 LGHNA, CDR2 YSLEER. As DNA, the CDR3 is TGCGCCAGCAGCCAATTCGGCAGCGGGCGATACGAGCAGTACTTC. Translation gives CASSQFGSGRYEQYF.

V and J are TRBV5-1 and TRBJ2-2; 11 bases are shared with TRBD2. The CDR3 is 16 amino acids. The germline gives CDR1 SGHRS, CDR2 YFSETQ. J lost 2 bases, V lost 4 bases, and 4 bases had no gene match. The CDR3, as DNA: TGCGCCAGCAGCACTAGCGGGGGATCAAACACCGGGGAGCTGTTTTTT. Encoded protein: CASSTSGGSNTGELFF.

The V and J genes are TRBV1 and TRBJ2-7; the table's TRBD2 call for D was not verified on the DNA. TRBV1 is reported as a pseudogene. The CDR3 loop spans 17 amino acids. The CDR3 coding sequence is TGCACCAGCAGCCAGTCCCCGGGACTAGCGGGAGTCTACGAGCAGTACTTC. Translation: CTSSQSPGLAGVYEQYF.